This T cell receptor beta chain was sequenced for a study of vaccination and CD4 T cells after COVID-19. The overall study: Cells were stimulated with overlapping spike peptides from SARS-CoV-2, HCoV-NL63, HCoV-OC43 and HCoV-229E. Whole-study results and caveats: Convalescent patient numbers were relatively low, with no early post-infection timepoints.

Once obtained from cultured CD4+ T cells, the DNA was sequenced using the Oncomine TCR Beta short-read assay. Genomic DNA extraction was carried out from cultured CD4+ T cells. Via MiXCR, TCRdb re-called the PCR reads, giving one row per CDR3 protein. The data hold around 13,000 distinct CDR3 sequences, with under 75% observed a single time. Germline-derived CDR1 and CDR2 are LNHDA and SQIVND (reference sequence). The length of the CDR3 is 15 residues. Trimming cost V 3 bases and J 2 bases; bases outside gene matches: 5. On this clonotype: Its specificity is unknown.

Specified treatment: roughly 10-day PBMC culture with coronavirus spike peptide pools or control peptides (ViraFEST assay). It was on days 3 and 7 that half the medium was replaced with fresh IL-2 medium. This TCR came from a human donor who had recovered from COVID-19. Sequenced sample: CD4+ T cells from blood, cultured in vitro. The genes are TRBV19 and TRBJ2-7, with TRBD1 matching over 9 bases. The CDR3 protein is CASSMGQGPPYEQYF. In DNA form, the CDR3 reads TGTGCCAGTAGTATGGGACAGGGACCACCCTACGAGCAGTACTTC.